In this sample, the clone carrying this TCR beta chain turned up many times. These data are taken from a study of identical twins. Unique molecular identifiers were present on the cDNA, which also gained a universal primer site by template switching. TCRdb reprocessed the 5' RACE reads via MiXCR and lists one record per CDR3 protein. The table includes nearly 650,000 distinct CDR3 sequences, just over 7% detected once. Trimming took off 5 bases at V and 0 bases at J, with 7 bases between the two ends. The CDR3 has 13 amino acids. CDR1 is DFQATT and CDR2 is SNEGSKA in the germline V gene (reference sequence). The same data also went into a second study, on yellow fever vaccine responses in identical twins.

The TCR sequence derives from a young woman in good health. The V gene is TRBV20-1, the J gene TRBJ2-2, with D maybe TRBD2 (6 bases). Sequencing was carried out using PBMCs. Here the CDR3 DNA reads TGCAGTGCTCGGACTACGAACACCGGGGAGCTGTTTTTT. Its protein product is CSARTTNTGELFF.